The 31 T cell receptor beta chains presented below share a single source sample, sequenced in a study of blood T cell repertoires in COVID-19. Profiled with immunoSEQ multiplex PCR; TCRdb holds only in-frame clones, not every one. The sample has roughly 500,000 clones, approximately 87% seen once. The sequencing sample was made of PBMCs or T cells enriched from blood (not recorded which). Receptor source: a woman aged 40 to 50 who had recovered from COVID-19.

CDR3 protein: CASSPRQSWSEKLFF. In DNA, the CDR3 is TGTGCCAGCTCACCGAGACAGTCTTGGTCTGAAAAACTGTTTTTT. This chain uses TRBV18 with TRBJ1-4; D perhaps matches TRBD1 (5 bases). Trimming stripped 3 bases from V and 7 bases from J, with 15 bases between. From germline, CDR1 is KGHSH and CDR2 LQKENI. There are 15 residues in the CDR3.

This rearrangement joins TRBV11-2 to TRBJ2-2, with 9 nucleotides matching TRBD2. The CDR3 contains 17 residues. Germline CDR1 SGHAT, CDR2 FQNNGV. Trimming cost V 0 bases and J 6 bases; bases outside gene matches: 8. CDR3 nucleotide sequence: TGTGCCAGCAGCTTAGAACGCGGGACTAGCTACGCCGGGGAGCTGTTTTTT. Translating gives CASSLERGTSYAGELFF.

This chain uses TRBV14 with TRBJ1-1; perhaps TRBD1 as D (6 bases). V lost 0 bases and J 1 base, leaving 12 bases between the germline ends. This CDR3 contains 16 residues. Germline V lookup: CDR1 SGHDN, CDR2 FVKESK. In DNA form, the CDR3 reads TGTGCCAGCAGCCAAGATTACGGACAGAGGAACACTGAAGCTTTCTTT. Translating gives CASSQDYGQRNTEAFF.

This chain connects TRBV7-8 to TRBJ1-5; maybe TRBD1 (6 bases). This CDR3 is built from 15 residues. Germline CDR1 and CDR2: SGHVS and FQNEAQ. V lost 8 bases, J lost 0 bases, and 14 bases lay in between. The CDR3 region is CASAQQGSSNQPQHF. The CDR3 bases are TGTGCCAGCGCCCAACAGGGTAGTAGCAATCAGCCCCAGCATTTT.

The rearrangement links TRBV18 to TRBJ1-3; possible D gene TRBD1, 6 bases. The CDR3 loop spans 15 amino acids. Per the germline V gene, CDR1 is KGHSH and CDR2 is LQKENI. V gave up 0 bases and J gave up 2 bases, with 8 bases separating them. In DNA, the CDR3 is TGTGCCAGCTCACCACCGTCAGGGGCTGGAAACACCATATATTTT. Translating it yields CASSPPSGAGNTIYF.

Details on this clone: Other DNA sequences in the same sample also yield this CDR3. The rearrangement links TRBV7-9 to TRBJ2-5; D is perhaps TRBD2 (6 bases). Germline V gene lookup returns CDR1 SEHNR and CDR2 FQNEAQ (reference sequence). This CDR3 is built from 14 residues. Trimming cost V 5 bases and J 1 base, with 11 bases left between them. For the CDR3, the DNA is TGTGCCAGCAGCCCGGGGACTCTCCAAGAGACCCAGTACTTC. This gives the protein CASSPGTLQETQYF.

The rearrangement uses TRBV15 and TRBJ2-7, with TRBD2 matching 10 bases. In germline, CDR1 is LNHNV, CDR2 YYDKDF (reference sequence). The V segment lost 4 bases and the J segment 2 bases; nucleotides outside the gene matches: 11. The CDR3 is 17 residues long. The DNA for the CDR3 is TGTGCCACCAGCAAACTAGCGGGGAATTACAGAGCCTACGAGCAGTACTTC. Encoded protein: CATSKLAGNYRAYEQYF. Based on the CDR3 plus reference TRBV15 and TRBJ2-7, the full variable domain is DAMVIQNPRYQVTQFGKPVTLSCSQTLNHNVMYWYQQKSSQAPKLLFHYYDKDFNNEADTPDNFQSRRPNTSFCFLDIRSPGLGDTAMYLCATSKLAGNYRAYEQYFGPGTRLTVT.

The V call is TRBV13, the J call TRBJ2-1, with 12 bases fitting TRBD2. The CDR3 extends over 15 amino acids. V shed 4 bases and J 8 bases; nucleotides not matched to a gene: 6. Looked up from germline, CDR1 is PRHDT and CDR2 is FYEKMQ (reference sequence). DNA of the CDR3: TGTGCCAGCAGCTGGACTAGCGGGGAGGTACATGAGCAGTTCTTC. This gives the protein CASSWTSGEVHEQFF.

V is TRBV27 and J is TRBJ2-7; D is uncertain. The CDR3 contains 17 residues. CDR1 MNHEY and CDR2 SMNVEV come from the germline V gene (reference sequence). Trimming stripped 3 bases from V and 2 bases from J, with 20 bases between. The CDR3 sequence is CASSFAVSSSRPYEQYF. CDR3 DNA: TGTGCCAGCAGTTTTGCCGTGTCGAGCTCGAGGCCCTACGAGCAGTACTTC.

Notes on this clone: Given a much more abundant clone one base away, this may be a read error. This CDR3 is also generated by other DNA sequences in the sample. The rearrangement links TRBV7-9 to TRBJ2-3; weak D call: TRBD1 (6 bases). With 2 bases removed from V and 0 bases from J, the gap between germline ends came to 6 bases. Per germline, CDR1 SEHNR and CDR2 FQNEAQ (reference sequence). The CDR3 totals 14 residues. The CDR3 here is CASSLQGSTDTQYF. The DNA for the CDR3 is TGTGCCAGCAGCTTACAGGGGAGCACAGATACGCAGTATTTT.

The chain combines TRBV27 with TRBJ2-7, with 8 nucleotides matching TRBD2. The CDR3 contains 15 residues. CDR1 is MNHEY, CDR2 SMNVEV, per germline (reference sequence). V was clipped by 4 bases and J by 2 bases; unmatched bases: 7. CDR3 amino acids: CASSSYGGEAYEQYF. CDR3 bases: TGTGCCAGCAGTTCATACGGGGGGGAGGCCTACGAGCAGTACTTC.

This chain connects TRBV7-8 to TRBJ2-7; TRBD2 agrees at 8 bases. CDR1 SGHVS and CDR2 FQNEAQ come from the germline V gene. This CDR3 is 14 amino acids long. After removal of 1 base from V and 4 bases from J, the junction contained 3 bases not matched to a gene. The CDR3 loop is CASSLEREKYEQYF. Here the CDR3 DNA reads TGTGCCAGCAGCTTAGAGCGGGAGAAATACGAGCAGTACTTC.

The chain joins TRBV11-3 to TRBJ2-3; D not resolved. The CDR3 covers 12 residues. Germline values: CDR1 SGHNT, CDR2 YENEEA. V was pared by 1 base and J by 6 bases, with 5 bases between. The CDR3 loop reads CASSLVRDTQYF. The DNA of the CDR3 is TGTGCCAGCAGCTTAGTCAGGGATACGCAGTATTTT.

This chain links TRBV18 with TRBJ2-5; 11 nucleotides align to TRBD2. The CDR3 consists of 16 residues. Germline V gene lookup returns CDR1 KGHSH and CDR2 LQKENI. Trimming took 3 bases from V and 5 from J; bases not matched to a gene: 8. The CDR3 here is CASSPTLAGGRETQYF. The CDR3 region has the DNA TGTGCCAGCTCACCGACCCTAGCGGGAGGACGTGAGACCCAGTACTTC.

The chain combines TRBV27 with TRBJ2-3, with 8 bases lining up with TRBD1. V gave up 5 bases and J gave up 4 bases; unmatched junction bases: 14. From germline, CDR1 is MNHEY and CDR2 SMNVEV (reference sequence). There are 17 residues in the CDR3. The CDR3 DNA is TGTGCCAGCAGTACACTGACAGGGGATGAGTCTTCAGATACGCAGTATTTT. This gives the protein CASSTLTGDESSDTQYF.

The rearrangement uses TRBV7-2 and TRBJ1-5; 10 bases are shared with TRBD1. Unmatched junction bases numbered 6, after V lost 5 bases and J lost 5 bases. CDR3 length: 15 amino acids. The germline gives CDR1 SGHTA, CDR2 FQGNSA. Here the CDR3 reads CASSPGTGVYQPQHF. The CDR3 nucleotides are TGTGCCAGCAGCCCCGGGACAGGGGTATATCAGCCCCAGCATTTT.

In this sample, this clone turned up once. The chain employs TRBV4-3 and TRBJ1-5; D possibly corresponds to TRBD1 (6 bases). Germline CDR1 LGHNA, CDR2 YSLEER. V lost 0 bases and J 7 bases, leaving 16 bases between the germline ends. This CDR3 spans 16 amino acids. CDR3 sequence: CASSQELVRGGQPQHF. CDR3 DNA: TGCGCCAGCAGCCAAGAACTGGTCAGGGGCGGACAGCCCCAGCATTTT.

This clone was counted once. CDR3 nucleotide sequence: TGTGCCAGCAGCTTCAAAGAGACCCAGTACTTC. It encodes CASSFKETQYF. V and J are TRBV7-9 and TRBJ2-5, with D unclear. Trimming removed 3 bases at V and 3 bases at J, with 2 bases between. This CDR3 spans 11 amino acids. CDR1 SEHNR and CDR2 FQNEAQ come from the germline V gene (reference sequence).

The chain joins TRBV10-3 to TRBJ1-5, with D perhaps matching TRBD1 (5 bases). The CDR3 sequence is 14 residues long. CDR1 ENHRY and CDR2 SYGVKD come from the germline V gene. V was cut by 6 bases and J by 7 bases, with 16 bases left in between. The DNA of the CDR3 is TGTGCCATCAGGCCTGCGGGGGGGAGCCAGCCCCAGCATTTT. Its translation is CAIRPAGGSQPQHF.

This rearrangement joins TRBV11-3 to TRBJ2-1; 7 nucleotides agree with TRBD2. V gave up 3 bases and J gave up 4 bases; unmatched junction bases: 3. Germline assignment: CDR1 SGHNT and CDR2 YENEEA. The CDR3 is made up of 14 amino acids. The CDR3 coding sequence is TGTGCCAGCAGCTTCCCTAGCGGTTACAATGAGCAGTTCTTC. Translating gives CASSFPSGYNEQFF.

The chain joins TRBV3-1 (or the pseudogene TRBV3-2) to TRBJ1-4; 10 bases map to TRBD1. The V and J ends lost 4 bases and 9 bases, in that order; junction bases with no gene match: 2. The germline V gene encodes CDR1 LGHDT and CDR2 YNNKEL (reference sequence). This CDR3 has 13 amino acids. CDR3 sequence reads: CASSLGQGQKLFF. CDR3 sequence (DNA): TGTGCCAGCAGCCTGGGACAGGGGCAAAAACTGTTTTTT.

The chain links TRBV9 to TRBJ1-4, with D hard to call. Trimming took 3 bases from V and 4 from J, leaving 13 bases between them. The CDR3 length is 15 residues. Germline V gene sequence: CDR1 SGDLS, CDR2 YYNGEE. CDR3 in DNA: TGTGCCAGCAGCGGTGACTCAGAGCATAATGAAAAACTGTTTTTT. As protein: CASSGDSEHNEKLFF.

In this sample, this clone turned up once. The chain recombines TRBV27 with TRBJ2-7, with 9 bases matching TRBD2. The germline CDR1 and CDR2 sequences are MNHEY and SMNVEV (reference sequence). J gave up 1 base and V 7 bases, and 11 bases lay outside the gene matches. CDR3 size: 16 residues. CDR3 DNA sequence: TGTGCCAGCATGCCCGCGGGGGGGGGAGGTTCCTACGAGCAGTACTTC. Translating it yields CASMPAGGGGSYEQYF.

The chain links TRBV18 to TRBJ2-7; TRBD1 matches at 9 bases. V shed 5 bases and J 4 bases; nucleotides not matched to a gene: 9. The CDR3 has 15 amino acids. In germline, CDR1 is KGHSH, CDR2 LQKENI. CDR3 residues: CASSFQQGARYEQYF. Written as DNA, the CDR3 is TGTGCCAGCTCATTCCAACAGGGGGCGCGTTACGAGCAGTACTTC.

The V gene is TRBV19, the J gene TRBJ1-2; D unresolved. Germline assignment: CDR1 LNHDA and CDR2 SQIVND (reference sequence). The CDR3 extends over 15 amino acids. V shed 2 bases and J shed 3 bases, with 13 bases lying between them. This CDR3 is CASSILDSWDYGYTF. In nucleotides, the CDR3 is TGTGCCAGTAGTATATTGGACTCTTGGGACTATGGCTACACCTTC. Supplemented by reference TRBV19 and TRBJ1-2, the full variable domain reads DGGITQSPKYLFRKEGQNVTLSCEQNLNHDAMYWYRQDPGQGLRLIYYSQIVNDFQKGDIAEGYSVSREKKESFPLTVTSAQKNPTAFYLCASSILDSWDYGYTFGSGTRLTVV.

The chain combines TRBV24-1 with TRBJ2-5; 10 bases match TRBD2. Trimming cost V 5 bases and J 5 bases; bases outside gene matches: 1. There are 13 residues in the CDR3. Germline V gene sequence: CDR1 KGHDR, CDR2 SFDVKD. CDR3 loop: CATSGTSGETQYF. CDR3 in DNA: TGTGCCACCAGTGGGACTAGCGGTGAGACCCAGTACTTC.

The CDR3 region has the DNA TGTGCCAGCAGCTTGGATGTGACACACCAAGAGACCCAGTACTTC. Amino acid sequence: CASSLDVTHQETQYF. The J gene is TRBJ2-5, the V gene TRBV5-5; D gene unclear. The germline gives CDR1 SGHKS, CDR2 YYEKEE (reference sequence). Between the trimmed V and J ends, which lost 0 bases and 0 bases, there was a span of 9 bases. This CDR3 region has 15 residues.

This clone was counted a few times. The rearrangement uses TRBV18 and TRBJ1-1; 8 bases align to TRBD1. Germline V lookup: CDR1 KGHSH, CDR2 LQKENI. V shed 0 bases, J shed 5 bases, and the junction held 14 bases outside the gene matches. CDR3 length: 18 amino acids. CDR3: CASSPPGQGFTRGTEAFF. Here the CDR3 DNA reads TGTGCCAGCTCACCACCCGGACAGGGCTTTACGAGGGGAACTGAAGCTTTCTTT.

The chain has TRBV5-1 and TRBJ1-3; possibly TRBD1 for D (5 bases). CDR3 length equals 16 residues. The germline V gene has CDR1 SGHRS and CDR2 YFSETQ. The germline V and J ends were trimmed by 1 base and 4 bases, with 15 bases remaining between them. The chain's CDR3 is CASSLSRGARGNTIYF. The CDR3 DNA is TGCGCCAGCAGCTTGTCAAGGGGCGCACGAGGAAACACCATATATTTT. Together with reference TRBV5-1 and TRBJ1-3, the CDR3 gives the full variable domain: KAGVTQTPRYLIKTRGQQVTLSCSPISGHRSVSWYQQTPGQGLQFLFEYFSETQRNKGNFPGRFSGRQFSNSRSEMNVSTLELGDSALYLCASSLSRGARGNTIYFGEGSWLTVV.

This chain links TRBV2 with TRBJ1-2, with 7 bases matching TRBD1. CDR1 is SNHLY and CDR2 is FYNNEI in the germline V gene. J gave up 2 bases and V 4 bases, and 7 bases lay outside the gene matches. The CDR3 consists of 15 residues. CDR3 in DNA: TGTGCCAGCAGTGCGACAGGGAACTCCAACTATGGCTACACCTTC. Protein: CASSATGNSNYGYTF.

This clone has a handful of counts. The rearrangement uses TRBV7-8 and TRBJ1-4; a weak D match, TRBD1 (6 bases). From germline, CDR1 is SGHVS and CDR2 FQNEAQ. The CDR3 consists of 16 residues. V shed 4 bases and J shed 8 bases, with 20 bases lying between them. The chain's CDR3 is CASSSRDISLNEKLFF. DNA for the CDR3: TGTGCCAGCAGCTCCCGGGACATCTCTCTAAACGAAAAACTGTTTTTT.